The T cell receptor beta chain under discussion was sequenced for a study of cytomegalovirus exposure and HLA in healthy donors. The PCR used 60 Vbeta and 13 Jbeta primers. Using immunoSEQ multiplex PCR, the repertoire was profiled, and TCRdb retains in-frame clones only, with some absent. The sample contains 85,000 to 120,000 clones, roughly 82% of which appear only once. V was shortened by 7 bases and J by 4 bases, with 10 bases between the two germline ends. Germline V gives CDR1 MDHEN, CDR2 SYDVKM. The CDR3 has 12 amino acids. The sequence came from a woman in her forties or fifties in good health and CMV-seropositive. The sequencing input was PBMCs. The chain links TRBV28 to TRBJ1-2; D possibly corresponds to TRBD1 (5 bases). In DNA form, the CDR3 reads TGTGCCAGCAACACGGGGGTCTATGGCTACACCTTC. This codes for CASNTGVYGYTF.